This is a list of T cell receptor beta chains from one sample in a study of T cell changes during pregnancy in multiple sclerosis. Clones were sequenced by immunoSEQ multiplex PCR, and TCRdb holds only the in-frame ones, with some missing. This table has about 41,000 clones, around 91% appearing once. Here the sequenced sample was CD8+ T cells from peripheral blood mononuclear cells, taken in the first trimester of pregnancy. These receptors came from a female donor with multiple sclerosis, enrolled in a pregnancy study. CDR3s include the opening cysteine and the closing phenylalanine or tryptophan. Not every row has a clone size; where given, it reads once, few, many or a size class.

>TRBV14|NA|TRBJ2-7
CASSLGTTNYEQYF
>TRBV7-9|NA|TRBJ1-2
CASSTPGGTNYGYTF
>TRBV25-1|NA|TRBJ2-7
CASSEGDRPYF
>TRBV6-5|NA|TRBJ1-1
CASSYSTALNTEAFF
>TRBV4-2|NA|TRBJ2-7
CASSQMDGLYEQYF
>TRBV6-5|NA|TRBJ1-2
CASSSPGQLVGYTF
>TRBV19|once|TRBJ2-3
CASTLGATDTQYF
>TRBV4-1|NA|TRBJ2-5
CASSQDRGTKETQYF
>TRBV29-1|NA|TRBJ2-1
CSVEARGHEQFF
>TRBV9|NA|TRBJ1-1
CASSFRGSDTEAFF
>TRBV6-5|once|TRBJ2-7
CASSYSRTGGEQYF
>TRBV2|NA|TRBJ2-1
CASRDPGQKNEQFF
>TRBV25-1|NA|TRBJ1-1
CATSTPDRGEDEAFF
>TRBV6-4|NA|TRBJ2-1
CASSEDRDKYNEQFF
>TRBV7-9|NA|TRBJ1-2
CASSLAPGQGRNGYTF
>TRBV7-6|NA|TRBJ2-1
CASSLASGTSDEQFF
>TRBV6-5|once|TRBJ1-3
CASSWGRSGNTIYF
>TRBV5-4|NA|TRBJ2-7
CASSWNSPYEQYF
>TRBV7-2|NA|TRBJ2-1
CASSPTGQYNEQFF
>TRBV4-1|NA|TRBJ2-1
CASSQEARGTMNEQFF
>TRBV7-9|NA|TRBJ2-1
CASSLFGQGSYNEQFF
>TRBV30|NA|TRBJ2-7
CASGTGGPYEQYF
>TRBV27|NA|TRBJ2-7
CASSFKGLGAYEQYF
>TRBV9|NA|TRBJ2-3
CASSVFTGSTDTQYF
>TRBV27|NA|TRBJ1-1
CASSRGTEAFF
>TRBV19|NA|TRBJ1-4
CASSTGTGAEKLFF
>TRBV19|once|TRBJ2-1
CASSTGLAGGNEQFF
>TRBV30|many|TRBJ1-1
CAWTWGVTEAFF
>TRBV5-1|NA|TRBJ2-7
CASSLTGGFYEQYF
>TRBV11-2|NA|TRBJ1-3
CASSLEAGNTIYF
>TRBV5-6|NA|TRBJ1-5
CASSLPVITDSNQPQHF
>TRBV4-3|NA|TRBJ2-7
CASSPRDSAYEQYF
>TRBV19|NA|TRBJ1-2
CASQGSPYGYTF
>TRBV19|medium-sized|TRBJ2-5
CASSWTSGRETQYF
>TRBV5-6|NA|TRBJ1-2
CASSGPIGGSYGYTF
>TRBV4-1|NA|TRBJ2-3
CASSQGLANTQYF
>TRBV29-1|NA|TRBJ1-5
CSVANRGDQPQHF
>TRBV6-5|NA|TRBJ1-1
CASSPTLNTEAFF
>TRBV5-1|NA|TRBJ2-7
CASSLTSVYRYF
>TRBV30|NA|TRBJ1-2
CAWSWIDSYSYGYTF
>TRBV30|NA|TRBJ2-7
CAWSPGISYEQYF
>TRBV6-1|NA|TRBJ1-6
CASSEFLSLNSPLHF
>TRBV9|NA|TRBJ2-2
CASSAPQTDSSSPNTGELFF
>TRBV4-2|few|TRBJ1-5
CASSQGRGSNQPQHF
>TRBV19|NA|TRBJ2-7
CASSQGHQYEQYF
>TRBV21-1|NA|TRBJ2-1
CATNIAGYIPSSYNEQFF
>TRBV19|NA|TRBJ1-4
CASSIPGQGGFGEKLFF
>TRBV7-9|NA|TRBJ2-2
CATSAGELFF
>TRBV5-4|NA|TRBJ2-6
CASSLGTFSSGANVLTF
>TRBV5-4|NA|TRBJ1-2
CASSSTQDSTYGYTF
>TRBV19|few|TRBJ2-5
CASSIVGTGETQYF
>TRBV5-6|NA|TRBJ2-2
CASSPIRARAAGELFF
>TRBV5-6|once|TRBJ1-1
CASSPTRTGEHPGAFF
>TRBV4-2|many|TRBJ2-1
CASSQEGGGEINEQFF
>TRBV27|NA|TRBJ2-7
CASSLSGTTYEQYF
>TRBV5-4|NA|TRBJ2-3
CASSFLAASPDTQYF
>TRBV4-1|NA|TRBJ2-1
CASGHDSGDYNEQFF
>TRBV5-4|NA|TRBJ1-2
CASSLMGSPYGYTF
>TRBV7-3|NA|TRBJ2-7
CASSPAGGDEQYF
>TRBV5-4|NA|TRBJ1-1
CASSWDSMNTEAFF